Included here is one T cell receptor beta chain sequence, with context. Despite likely unrecorded immune exposures, the donors were nominally healthy at the time of sampling. V was pared by 5 bases and J by 8 bases, with 25 bases between. This CDR3 region has 17 residues. Per the germline V gene, CDR1 is SEHNR and CDR2 is FQNEAQ (reference sequence). Vbeta (60) and Jbeta (13) primers were used in the PCR. Sequenced by immunoSEQ multiplex PCR; TCRdb stores in-frame clones only, minus some. In the table there are approximately 88,000 clones, approximately 80% of which are singletons. The data were taken from a study of cytomegalovirus exposure and HLA in healthy donors. Study-level background: Unique TCR beta sequences numbering approximately 120 million came from approximately 180 million T cells in an earlier analysis.

This TCR came from a man younger than 45 in good health and CMV-seronegative. The sample was PBMCs. The rearrangement links TRBV7-9 to TRBJ2-1, with D maybe TRBD1 (5 bases). CDR3 sequence reads: CASSPGTTGRSNHEQFF. The CDR3, as DNA: TGTGCCAGCAGCCCCGGTACAACAGGTCGGAGTAACCATGAGCAGTTCTTC. The full variable domain, with the rest looked up from reference TRBV7-9 and TRBJ2-1, is DTGVSQNPRHKITKRGQNVTFRCDPISEHNRLYWYRQTLGQGPEFLTYFQNEAQLEKSRLLSDRFSAERPKGSFSTLEIQRTEQGDSAMYLCASSPGTTGRSNHEQFFGPGTRLTVL.